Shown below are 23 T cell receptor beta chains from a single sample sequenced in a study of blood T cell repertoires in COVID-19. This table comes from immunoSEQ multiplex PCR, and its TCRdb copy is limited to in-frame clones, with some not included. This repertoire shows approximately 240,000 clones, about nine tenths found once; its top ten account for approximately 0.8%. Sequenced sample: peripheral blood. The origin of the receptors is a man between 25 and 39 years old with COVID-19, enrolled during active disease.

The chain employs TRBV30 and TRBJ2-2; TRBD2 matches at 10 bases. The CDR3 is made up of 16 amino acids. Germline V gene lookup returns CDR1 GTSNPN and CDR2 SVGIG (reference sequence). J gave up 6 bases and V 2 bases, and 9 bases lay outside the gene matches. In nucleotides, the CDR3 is TGTGCCTGGAGTTTAATGACTAGCGGGCCAGCCGGGGAGCTGTTTTTT. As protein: CAWSLMTSGPAGELFF.

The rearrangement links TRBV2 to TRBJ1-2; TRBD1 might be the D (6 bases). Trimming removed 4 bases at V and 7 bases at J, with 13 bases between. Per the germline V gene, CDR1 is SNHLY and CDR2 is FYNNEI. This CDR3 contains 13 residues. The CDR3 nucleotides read TGTGCCAGCAGTGGGCAAGGGGGTTCTGGCTACACCTTC. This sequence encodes CASSGQGGSGYTF.

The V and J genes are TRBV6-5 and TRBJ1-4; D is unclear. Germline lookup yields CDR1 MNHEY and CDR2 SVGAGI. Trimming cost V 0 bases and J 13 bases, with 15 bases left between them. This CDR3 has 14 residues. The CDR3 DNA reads TGTGCCAGCAGTTACTCGCACACCGGAGGAGGACTGTTTTTT. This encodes CASSYSHTGGGLFF.

The CDR3 spells CASSQGRSIGNTIYF. CDR3 nucleotides: TGTGCCAGCAGCCAAGGCCGAAGCATTGGAAACACCATATATTTT. The chain combines TRBV3-1 (or the pseudogene TRBV3-2) with TRBJ1-3; D is unresolved. Trimming pared 1 base from V and 3 bases from J, leaving 10 bases between. Germline CDR1 LGHDT, CDR2 YNNKEL (reference sequence). This CDR3 is built from 15 residues.

CDR3 DNA sequence: TGTGCCAGCAGTTACCTCCTTGGGGCGGGGGAGACCCAGTACTTC. It codes for CASSYLLGAGETQYF. The chain recombines TRBV6-5 with TRBJ2-5; a possible D gene is TRBD2 (6 bases). Germline V gene sequence: CDR1 MNHEY, CDR2 SVGAGI. The CDR3 covers 15 residues. V was shortened by 2 bases and J by 5 bases, with 15 bases between the two germline ends.

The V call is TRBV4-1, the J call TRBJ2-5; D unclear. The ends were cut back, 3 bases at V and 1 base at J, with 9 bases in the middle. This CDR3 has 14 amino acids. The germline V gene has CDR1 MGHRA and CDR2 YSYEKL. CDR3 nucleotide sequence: TGCGCCAGCAGCCAGCCGACTGGCCAAGAGACCCAGTACTTC. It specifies CASSQPTGQETQYF.

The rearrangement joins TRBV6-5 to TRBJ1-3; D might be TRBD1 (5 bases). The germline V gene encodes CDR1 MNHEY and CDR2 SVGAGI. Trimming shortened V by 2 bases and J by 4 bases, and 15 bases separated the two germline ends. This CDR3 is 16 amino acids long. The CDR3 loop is CASSYDSAGLGNTIYF. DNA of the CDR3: TGTGCCAGCAGTTACGACAGCGCGGGGCTGGGAAACACCATATATTTT.

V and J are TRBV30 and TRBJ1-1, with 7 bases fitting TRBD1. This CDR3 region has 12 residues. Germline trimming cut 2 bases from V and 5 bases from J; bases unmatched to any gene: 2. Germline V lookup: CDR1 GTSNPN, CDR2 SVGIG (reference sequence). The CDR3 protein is CAWSTTGTEAFF. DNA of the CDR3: TGTGCCTGGAGTACGACAGGGACTGAAGCTTTCTTT.

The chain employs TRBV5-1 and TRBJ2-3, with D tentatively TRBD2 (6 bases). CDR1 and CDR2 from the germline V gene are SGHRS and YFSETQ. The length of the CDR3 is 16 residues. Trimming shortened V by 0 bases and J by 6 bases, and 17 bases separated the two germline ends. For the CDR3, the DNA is TGCGCCAGCAGCTTGGCCGCGGGGATCGCATGGGATACGCAGTATTTT. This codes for CASSLAAGIAWDTQYF.

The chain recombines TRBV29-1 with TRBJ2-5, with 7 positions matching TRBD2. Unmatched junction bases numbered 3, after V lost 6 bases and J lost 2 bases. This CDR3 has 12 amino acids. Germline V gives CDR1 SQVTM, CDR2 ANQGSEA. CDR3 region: CSVQRGQETQYF. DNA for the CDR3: TGCAGCGTCCAGCGGGGACAAGAGACCCAGTACTTC.

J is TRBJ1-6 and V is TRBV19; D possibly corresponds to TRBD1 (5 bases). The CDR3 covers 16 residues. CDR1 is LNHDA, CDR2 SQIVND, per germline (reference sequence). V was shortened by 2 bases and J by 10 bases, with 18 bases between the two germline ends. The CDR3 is CASSIQGSISRSPLHF. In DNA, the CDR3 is TGTGCCAGTAGTATACAGGGCAGTATCTCGAGATCACCCCTCCACTTT.

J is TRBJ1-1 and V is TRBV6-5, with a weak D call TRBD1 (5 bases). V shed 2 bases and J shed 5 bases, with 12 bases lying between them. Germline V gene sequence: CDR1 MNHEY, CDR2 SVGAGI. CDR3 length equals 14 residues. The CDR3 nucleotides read TGTGCCAGCAGTTACCCCGGGGGTAAGACTGAAGCTTTCTTT. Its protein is CASSYPGGKTEAFF.

The CDR3: CASSVGEGNTIYF. The CDR3 nucleotides read TGTGCCAGCAGCGTAGGGGAGGGAAACACCATATATTTT. The chain uses TRBV9 and TRBJ1-3; D not resolved. CDR1 and CDR2 (germline): SGDLS, YYNGEE. The CDR3 runs 13 residues. V gave up 0 bases and J gave up 4 bases, with 5 bases separating them.

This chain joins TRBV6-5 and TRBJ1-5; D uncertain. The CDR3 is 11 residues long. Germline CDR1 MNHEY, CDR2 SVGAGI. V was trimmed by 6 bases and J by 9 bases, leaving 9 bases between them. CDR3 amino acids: CASSRTVPQHF. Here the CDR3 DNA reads TGTGCCAGCAGCAGAACCGTGCCCCAGCATTTT.

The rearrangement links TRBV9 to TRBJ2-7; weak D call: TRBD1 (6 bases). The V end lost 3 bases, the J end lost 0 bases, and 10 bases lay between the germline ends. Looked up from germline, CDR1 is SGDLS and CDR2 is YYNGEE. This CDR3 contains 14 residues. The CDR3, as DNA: TGTGCCAGCAGCGGAAGGGACACCTCCTACGAGCAGTACTTC. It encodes CASSGRDTSYEQYF.

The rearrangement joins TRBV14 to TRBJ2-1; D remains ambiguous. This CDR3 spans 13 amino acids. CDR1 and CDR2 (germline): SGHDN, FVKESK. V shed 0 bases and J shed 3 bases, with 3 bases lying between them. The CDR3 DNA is TGTGCCAGCAGCCAAGACTACTACAATGAGCAGTTCTTC. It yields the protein CASSQDYYNEQFF.

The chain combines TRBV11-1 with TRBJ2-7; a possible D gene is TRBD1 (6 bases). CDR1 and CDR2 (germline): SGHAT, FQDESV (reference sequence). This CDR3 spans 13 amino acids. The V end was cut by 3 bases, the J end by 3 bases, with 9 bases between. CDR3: CASSFKGVYEQYF. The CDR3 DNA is TGTGCCAGCAGCTTTAAGGGGGTCTACGAGCAGTACTTC.

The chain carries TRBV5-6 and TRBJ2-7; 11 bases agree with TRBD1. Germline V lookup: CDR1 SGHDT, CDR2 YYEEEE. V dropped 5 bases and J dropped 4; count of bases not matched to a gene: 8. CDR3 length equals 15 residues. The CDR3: CASSTSGQGVYEQYF. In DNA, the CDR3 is TGTGCCAGCAGTACATCGGGACAGGGGGTTTACGAGCAGTACTTC.

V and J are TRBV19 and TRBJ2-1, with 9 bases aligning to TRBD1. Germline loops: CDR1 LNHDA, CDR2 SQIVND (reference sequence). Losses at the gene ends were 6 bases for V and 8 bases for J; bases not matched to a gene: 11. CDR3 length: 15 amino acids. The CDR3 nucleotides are TGTGCCAGTAGCCGAGGCCGGGACAGGGTCTATGAGCAGTTCTTC. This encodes CASSRGRDRVYEQFF.

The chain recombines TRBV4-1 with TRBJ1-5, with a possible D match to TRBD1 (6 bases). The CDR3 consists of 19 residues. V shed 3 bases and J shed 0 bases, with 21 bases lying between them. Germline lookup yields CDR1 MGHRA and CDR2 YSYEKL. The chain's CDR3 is CASSQSYPGQTNSNQPQHF. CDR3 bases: TGCGCCAGCAGCCAGAGCTACCCAGGACAGACAAATAGCAATCAGCCCCAGCATTTT.

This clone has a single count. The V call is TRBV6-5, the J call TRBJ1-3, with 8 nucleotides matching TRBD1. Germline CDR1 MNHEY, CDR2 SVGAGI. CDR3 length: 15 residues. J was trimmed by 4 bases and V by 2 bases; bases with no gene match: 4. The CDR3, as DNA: TGTGCCAGCAGTTACCAGGGGGCATCCGGAAACACCATATATTTT. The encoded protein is CASSYQGASGNTIYF.

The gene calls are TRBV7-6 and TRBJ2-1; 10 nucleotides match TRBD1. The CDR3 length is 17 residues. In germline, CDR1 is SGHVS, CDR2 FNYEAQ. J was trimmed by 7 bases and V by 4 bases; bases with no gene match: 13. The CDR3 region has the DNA TGTGCCAGCAGCTCCTTACACGACAGGGGGCATAATAATGAGCAGTTCTTC. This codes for CASSSLHDRGHNNEQFF.

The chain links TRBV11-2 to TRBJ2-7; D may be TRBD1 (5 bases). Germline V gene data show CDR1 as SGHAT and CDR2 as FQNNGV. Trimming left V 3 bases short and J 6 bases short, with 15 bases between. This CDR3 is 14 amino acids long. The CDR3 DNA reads TGTGCCAGCAGCTTCTCGGCAGGGTTTAGCGAGCAGTACTTC. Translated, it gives CASSFSAGFSEQYF.